One and the same sample provided the 10 T cell receptor beta chains below, sequenced in a study of T cell responses to AZD1222 COVID-19 vaccine (dated by TCRdb to the early 2020s). Taken with the paper, the label for time point translates to: baseline before first vaccination. The method behind the library was the immunoSEQ multiplex PCR assay. The table was pulled from immuneACCESS by TCRdb, which kept in-frame rearrangements only. Such tables lose some clones; where checked, under half of the loss comes from unresolved V genes, and the rest has no known cause. This sample lists over 100,000 clones; 70% to 90% were detected once. Clones ranked in the top ten supply about 15% of the sample. Sequencing was performed on peripheral blood, taken on day 0 of AZD1222 vaccination. These TCRs come from an adult in good health.

The chain uses TRBV6-5 and TRBJ1-2, with D maybe TRBD1 (5 bases). Trimming took 2 bases from V and 4 from J, leaving 5 bases between them. CDR1 is MNHEY and CDR2 is SVGAGI in the germline V gene. The CDR3 runs 12 residues. The CDR3 here is CASSYGGYGYTF. The CDR3 DNA reads as TGTGCCAGCAGTTACGGGGGCTATGGCTACACCTTC.

This rearrangement joins TRBV16 to TRBJ1-6; D not resolved. The V and J ends lost 8 bases and 0 bases respectively, with 8 bases between them. The CDR3 totals 14 residues. Germline V lookup: CDR1 KGHSY, CDR2 FQNENV. CDR3 bases: TGTGCCAGCCGGGCGAGCTCCTATAATTCACCCCTCCACTTT. Protein sequence: CASRASSYNSPLHF.

CDR3 nucleotide sequence: TGTGCCACCAAGAATACAGGGGGCAACGAGCAGTACTTC. As protein: CATKNTGGNEQYF. The rearrangement joins TRBV5-5 to TRBJ2-7, with 9 nucleotides matching TRBD1. CDR1 and CDR2 from the germline V gene are SGHKS and YYEKEE (reference sequence). V lost 9 bases to trimming and J lost 5 bases; unmatched junction nucleotides: 9. The CDR3 contains 13 residues.

The chain couples TRBV29-1 to TRBJ2-3; D may correspond to TRBD1 or TRBD2 (6 bases each). Trimming stripped 4 bases from V and 2 bases from J, with 16 bases between. This CDR3 spans 15 amino acids. Germline V gene lookup returns CDR1 SQVTM and CDR2 ANQGSEA. DNA of the CDR3: TGCAGCGTTGGGCCCGGGGGCGTTCCCACAGATACGCAGTATTTT. The encoded protein is CSVGPGGVPTDTQYF.

The chain uses TRBV4-3 and TRBJ1-6; D gene unclear. V lost 1 base and J 7 bases, leaving 11 bases between the germline ends. Germline values: CDR1 LGHNA, CDR2 YSLEER. This CDR3 has 15 residues. In DNA, the CDR3 is TGCGCCAGCAGCCAAGTGGCAGCGACCAATTCACCCCTCCACTTT. Translating it yields CASSQVAATNSPLHF.

The chain couples TRBV7-9 to TRBJ2-1; D perhaps matches TRBD2 (5 bases). Trimming left V 4 bases short and J 4 bases short, with 11 bases between. CDR1 SEHNR and CDR2 FQNEAQ come from the germline V gene (reference sequence). This CDR3 is 14 amino acids long. The CDR3 loop reads CASSWSSRYNEQFF. The CDR3 nucleotides are TGTGCCAGCAGCTGGTCTAGCCGTTACAATGAGCAGTTCTTC.

The DNA of the CDR3 is TGTGCCAGCAGCTTAGTTTGGAACACTGAAGCTTTCTTT. It specifies CASSLVWNTEAFF. The chain recombines TRBV7-2 with TRBJ1-1; D call uncertain. V lost 1 base and J lost 1, with 4 bases in between. The CDR3 runs 13 residues. Looked up from germline, CDR1 is SGHTA and CDR2 is FQGNSA.

The chain is built from TRBV19 and TRBJ2-4; the match to TRBD2 covers 16 bases. The CDR3 loop spans 20 amino acids. The ends lost 1 base at V and 0 bases at J; junction bases unmatched: 6. Germline CDR1 reads LNHDA; CDR2 reads SQIVND (reference sequence). The CDR3 region has the DNA TGTGCCAGTAGTATAGCCGGGACTAGCGGGAGGGTGCTAGCCAAAAACATTCAGTACTTC. This sequence encodes CASSIAGTSGRVLAKNIQYF.

The V and J genes are TRBV14 and TRBJ2-1, with 7 bases aligning to TRBD1. Germline V lookup: CDR1 SGHDN, CDR2 FVKESK. V lost 4 bases, J lost 4 bases, and 10 bases stayed unmatched. This CDR3 has 16 residues. As DNA, the CDR3 is TGTGCCAGCAGCCTCCCCGGTCGCAGGGGGTACAATGAGCAGTTCTTC. This sequence encodes CASSLPGRRGYNEQFF.

The chain has TRBV12-3 or TRBV12-4 and TRBJ1-2, with D perhaps matching TRBD1 (5 bases). The ends were cut back, 2 bases at V and 2 bases at J, with 6 bases in the middle. The CDR3 has 13 amino acids. As DNA, the CDR3 is TGTGCCAGCAGTTTACAGGGCAACTATGGCTACACCTTC. Translating gives CASSLQGNYGYTF.